This T cell receptor (beta chain) derives from a study of OX40 agonist ivuxolimab in advanced cancers. The method was immunoSEQ multiplex PCR; TCRdb's version includes in-frame clones alone and lacks a portion of them. This sample carries 100,000 to 150,000 clones, 85% to 95% of them seen once, and the ten largest clones take under 0.85%. Per germline, CDR1 SGHAT and CDR2 FQNNGV. Trimming cost V 4 bases and J 0 bases; bases outside gene matches: 8. The CDR3 is 17 amino acids. The TCR comes from an adult with an advanced solid tumor such as melanoma, head and neck, liver or kidney cancer. The sample was CD4+ or CD8+ T cells sorted from blood, taken in a trial of the OX40 agonist ivuxolimab. The chain couples TRBV11-2 to TRBJ1-3, with 8 bases lining up with TRBD1. CDR3 coding DNA: TGTGCCAGCAGCTACGTTTGGACAGGGAACTCTGGAAACACCATATATTTT. The encoded protein is CASSYVWTGNSGNTIYF.